Sequencing of this TCR beta chain was carried out in a study of blood T cell repertoires in COVID-19. Study-level background: Whether acute or convalescent, the COVID-19 samples came from the United States, Italy and Spain.

The germline V gene encodes CDR1 SEHNR and CDR2 FQNEAQ (reference sequence). The ends were cut back, 8 bases at V and 2 bases at J, with 19 bases in the middle. This CDR3 has 15 amino acids. How the authors handled the data: Counts of nucleated cells, estimated from reference gene primer amplification, were obtained. Profiled with immunoSEQ multiplex PCR; TCRdb holds only in-frame clones, not every one. V, J and clone size were drawn from that table, and D and trimming were deduced from the DNA. This table holds approximately 300,000 clones, roughly nine tenths found once. The material sequenced was PBMCs or T cells enriched from blood (not recorded which). The receptor was derived from a woman in her 30s who had recovered from COVID-19. The V gene is TRBV7-9, the J gene TRBJ2-7, with D possibly matching TRBD2 (6 bases). CDR3 amino acids: CASANPRDSTYEQYF. In DNA form, the CDR3 reads TGTGCCAGCGCCAACCCCCGGGACTCCACCTACGAGCAGTACTTC.